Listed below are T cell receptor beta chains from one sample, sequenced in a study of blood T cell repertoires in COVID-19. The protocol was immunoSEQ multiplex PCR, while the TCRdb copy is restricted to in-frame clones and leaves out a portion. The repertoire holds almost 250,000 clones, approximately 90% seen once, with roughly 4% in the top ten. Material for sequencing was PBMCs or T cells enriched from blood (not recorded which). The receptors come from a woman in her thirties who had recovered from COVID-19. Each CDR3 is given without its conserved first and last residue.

CDR3 protein: ASSYGWGGQPQH; J gene: TRBJ1-5; V gene: TRBV27
CDR3 protein: ASSSGTSGYTGELF; J gene: TRBJ2-2; V gene: TRBV27
CDR3 protein: AISTGISGANVLT; J gene: TRBJ2-6; V gene: TRBV10-3
CDR3 protein: ASSYSMGSGSWNSPLH; J gene: TRBJ1-6; V gene: TRBV6-2/TRBV6-3
CDR3 protein: ASSLMGGNGNEQF; J gene: TRBJ2-1; V gene: TRBV7-2
CDR3 protein: ASSPGGGGSYNEQF; J gene: TRBJ2-1; V gene: TRBV19
CDR3 protein: ASSFGGSRSEKLF; J gene: TRBJ1-4; V gene: TRBV28
CDR3 protein: ASSLAPRGILSSYEQY; J gene: TRBJ2-7; V gene: TRBV7-6
CDR3 protein: ASSIAGKLF; J gene: TRBJ1-4; V gene: TRBV19
CDR3 protein: ASSIAAPGHGRNTIY; J gene: TRBJ1-3; V gene: TRBV19
CDR3 protein: ASSGREDMNTEAF; J gene: TRBJ1-1; V gene: TRBV2
CDR3 protein: ASGWTSGSYEQY; J gene: TRBJ2-7; V gene: TRBV12-5
CDR3 protein: ASSSGQGLEQY; J gene: TRBJ2-7; V gene: TRBV7-3
CDR3 protein: ASSLAGTSGRIDEQF; J gene: TRBJ2-1; V gene: TRBV7-8
CDR3 protein: ASRPDWSYEQY; J gene: TRBJ2-7; V gene: TRBV3-1/TRBV3-2
CDR3 protein: ASSLVARGSYGYT; J gene: TRBJ1-2; V gene: TRBV5-1
CDR3 protein: ASSFHSQVNTEAF; J gene: TRBJ1-1; V gene: TRBV28
CDR3 protein: ASSTAPGVSGNTIY; J gene: TRBJ1-3; V gene: TRBV6-2/TRBV6-3
CDR3 protein: ASSLASGSQGRTDTQY; J gene: TRBJ2-3; V gene: TRBV5-1
CDR3 protein: ASSSGTGVEKLF; J gene: TRBJ1-4; V gene: TRBV28
CDR3 protein: ASSLERGNQPQH; J gene: TRBJ1-5; V gene: TRBV7-2
CDR3 protein: ASGRREGGYNEQF; J gene: TRBJ2-1; V gene: TRBV12-5
CDR3 protein: ATSDPTVTNGYT; J gene: TRBJ1-2; V gene: TRBV24-1
CDR3 protein: ASSPGREVEPQH; J gene: TRBJ1-5; V gene: TRBV28
CDR3 protein: ASSYIASGRADNEQF; J gene: TRBJ2-1; V gene: TRBV7-6
CDR3 protein: ASSLDRGGTGTLMYEQY; J gene: TRBJ2-7; V gene: TRBV7-2
CDR3 protein: ASSTRDSYSGNTIY; J gene: TRBJ1-3; V gene: TRBV7-9
CDR3 protein: ASSYQGLQSPLH; J gene: TRBJ1-6; V gene: TRBV7-9
CDR3 protein: ASSTSARSGANVLT; J gene: TRBJ2-6; V gene: TRBV18
CDR3 protein: ASKSRSNQPQH; J gene: TRBJ1-5; V gene: TRBV19
CDR3 protein: ASSQIASGSSFGEQY; J gene: TRBJ2-7; V gene: TRBV28
CDR3 protein: ASSQVPGQGMFRSYEQY; J gene: TRBJ2-7; V gene: TRBV14
CDR3 protein: ASSQHYDTEAF; J gene: TRBJ1-1; V gene: TRBV3-1/TRBV3-2
CDR3 protein: SASFFGTGSVVGSYEQY; J gene: TRBJ2-7; V gene: TRBV20-1
CDR3 protein: ASSLPSGSYNEQF; J gene: TRBJ2-1; V gene: TRBV28
CDR3 protein: ASSYGPGHSETQY; J gene: TRBJ2-5; V gene: TRBV6-2/TRBV6-3
CDR3 protein: ASSYRPGGHGELF; J gene: TRBJ2-2; V gene: TRBV6-2/TRBV6-3
CDR3 protein: ASSLEGSQGGEQY; J gene: TRBJ2-7; V gene: TRBV5-1